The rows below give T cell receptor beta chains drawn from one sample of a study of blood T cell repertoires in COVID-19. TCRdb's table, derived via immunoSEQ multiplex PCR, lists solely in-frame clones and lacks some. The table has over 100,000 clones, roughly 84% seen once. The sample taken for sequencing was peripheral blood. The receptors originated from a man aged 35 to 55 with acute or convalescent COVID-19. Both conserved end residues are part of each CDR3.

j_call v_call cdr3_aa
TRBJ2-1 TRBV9 CASSPLTSGSHRNEQFF
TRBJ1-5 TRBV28 CASSPMDRGSNQPQHF
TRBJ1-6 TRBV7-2 CASRPQGDSPLHF
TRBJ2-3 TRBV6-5 CASRPTGRSTDTQYF
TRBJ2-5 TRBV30 CAWSVVWGGQETQYF
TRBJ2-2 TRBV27 CASMISYTGELFF
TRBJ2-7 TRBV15 CATSTQTGTGRNEQYF
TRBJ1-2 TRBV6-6 CASSYGQVYGYTF
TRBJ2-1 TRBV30 CAWREQGVTEQFF
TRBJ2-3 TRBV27 CASRHRGLSTDTQYF
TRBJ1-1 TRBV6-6 CASRNSKPPYEAFF
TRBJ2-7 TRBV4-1 CASSQVSGQPRYEQYF
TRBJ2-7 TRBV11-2 CASSLSGTGGREQYF
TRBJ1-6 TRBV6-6 CASGSGARRSPLHF
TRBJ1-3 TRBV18 CASSHRDSGNTIYF
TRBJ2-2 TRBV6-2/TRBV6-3 CASSASGAGELFF
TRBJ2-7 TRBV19 CASYGWQDSAYEQYF
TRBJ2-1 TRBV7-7 CASSLILGHEQFF
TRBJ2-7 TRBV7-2 CASSLRPGLGEEQYF
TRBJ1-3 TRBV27 CASSLRQGGGNTIYF
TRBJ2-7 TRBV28 CASSLNYGTGNYEQYF
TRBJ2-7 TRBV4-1 CASSHLLAGGPQTYEQYF
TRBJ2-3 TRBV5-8 CASSSGLGGGDTQYF
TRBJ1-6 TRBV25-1 CASGRVDRENSPLHF
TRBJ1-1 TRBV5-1 CASSLAGTTGTEAFF
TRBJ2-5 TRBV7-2 CASRTLGTPQETQYF
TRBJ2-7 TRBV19 CASSIGRGSRLPEQYF
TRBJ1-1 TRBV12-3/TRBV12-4 CASSLTGEAFF
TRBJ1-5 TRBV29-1 CSVSRDNQPQHF
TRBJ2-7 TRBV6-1 CASSEKGQPSYEQYF
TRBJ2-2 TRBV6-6 CASQGGARGLFF
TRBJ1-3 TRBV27 CASRGRQGNTIYF
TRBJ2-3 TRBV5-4 CASTQRLAGPTDTQYF
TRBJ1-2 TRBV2 CASSGVSPRGYTF
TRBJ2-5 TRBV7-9 CASSPGTEETQYF
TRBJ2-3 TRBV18 CASSPLTRGTSTDTQYF
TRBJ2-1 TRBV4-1 CASSLRGGSSSYNEQFF
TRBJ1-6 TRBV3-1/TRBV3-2 CASSHAGGNNSPLHF
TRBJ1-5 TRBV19 CASSVLQGNSNQPQHF
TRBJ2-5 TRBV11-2 CASSFAGSKETQYF
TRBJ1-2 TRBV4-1 CASSQAFAQVAYGYTF
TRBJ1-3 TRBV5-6 CASSLGPHSGNTIYF
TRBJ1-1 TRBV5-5 CASSITGGLTEAFF
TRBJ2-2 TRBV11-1 CASSSGLAGGTGELFF
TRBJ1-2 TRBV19 CASTPTGADGYTF
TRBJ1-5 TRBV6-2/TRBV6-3 CASSFSVQGGDQPQHF
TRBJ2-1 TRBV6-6 CASSPGTGSNEQFF
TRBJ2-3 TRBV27 CASSLPGVADTQYF
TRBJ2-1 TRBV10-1 CASSEKSGGPCEQFF
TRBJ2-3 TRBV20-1 CSARTGWAQYF
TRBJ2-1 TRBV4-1 CASTGQGLSYNEQFF
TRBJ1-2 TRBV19 CASSIVGLSLGYTF
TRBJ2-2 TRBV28 CASRTSGTSGELFF
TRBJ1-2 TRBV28 CASHPGGNYGYTF
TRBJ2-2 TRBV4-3 CASSQQGQGAGELFF
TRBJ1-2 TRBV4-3 CASSHLTGKGNYGYTF
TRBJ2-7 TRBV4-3 CASSQDGGGARHEQYF
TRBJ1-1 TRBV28 CASRTGGLNTEAFF
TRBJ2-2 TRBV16 CASSPVNTGELFF
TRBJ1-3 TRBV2 CASSQENSGNTIYF